What follows are 15 T cell receptor beta chains derived from one specimen sequenced in a study of spatial heterogeneity in lung cancer. TCRdb reprocessed the 5' RACE reads via MiXCR and lists one record per CDR3 protein. The repertoire consists of around 9,700 distinct CDR3 sequences, with 6.3% occurring once and the leading ten covering under 30%. Indicated time point: sample taken at primary tumor resection. The sample consisted of PBMCs, taken at surgery. The receptor set was obtained from a male donor with early-stage non-small cell lung cancer.

V is TRBV6-5 and J is TRBJ2-3, with 11 bases fitting TRBD2. The trim removed 6 bases at V and 5 bases at J, leaving 7 bases unmatched. CDR1 and CDR2 from the germline V gene are MNHEY and SVGAGI. The CDR3 runs to 15 residues. CDR3 nucleotide sequence: TGTGCCAGCAGCCGTAGCGGGGGGGCAGGAGATACGCAGTATTTT. Amino acids: CASSRSGGAGDTQYF.

At least ten counts were recorded for this clonotype. DNA for the CDR3: TGTGCCAGCAGCCTAACGACCGGGGAGCTGTTTTTT. Translated, it gives CASSLTTGELFF. The rearrangement uses TRBV12-3 or TRBV12-4 and TRBJ2-2; D unclear. The CDR3 has 12 residues. Trimming removed 6 bases at V and 5 bases at J, with 7 bases between.

This clonotype was detected only a few times. The chain employs TRBV30 and TRBJ2-7; 9 nucleotides align to TRBD1. The CDR3 sequence is 15 residues long. J lost 7 bases, V lost 5 bases, and 15 bases had no gene match. Germline V gene lookup returns CDR1 GTSNPN and CDR2 SVGIG (reference sequence). The CDR3 sequence: CAWAHAGTGPLEQYF. The CDR3 coding sequence is TGTGCCTGGGCGCACGCCGGGACAGGGCCTCTAGAGCAGTACTTC.

This clonotype has a count of ten or more. The chain has TRBV24-1 and TRBJ2-6, with D perhaps TRBD1 (5 bases). Germline V gene lookup returns CDR1 KGHDR and CDR2 SFDVKD. V was pared by 4 bases and J by 0 bases, with 12 bases between. The CDR3 extends over 17 amino acids. The CDR3 sequence: CATSDKGPSSGANVLTF. The DNA of the CDR3 is TGTGCCACCAGTGACAAGGGGCCCAGCTCTGGGGCCAACGTCCTGACTTTC.

There are a few counts of this clonotype. V usage is TRBV2 and J usage is TRBJ2-2; 7 bases agree with TRBD2. The CDR3 spans 14 residues. The germline V gene has CDR1 SNHLY and CDR2 FYNNEI. Germline trimming cut 3 bases from V and 5 bases from J; bases unmatched to any gene: 3. In DNA, the CDR3 is TGTGCCAGCAGTGAGCTAGCGGTAACCGGGGAGCTGTTTTTT. Translating it yields CASSELAVTGELFF.

This clonotype was detected ten times or more. For the CDR3, the DNA is TGTGCCAGCAGCGGGGGACAGGGACTTTACAATGAGCAGTTCTTC. This encodes CASSGGQGLYNEQFF. V gene TRBV9 combines with J gene TRBJ2-1; TRBD1 matches at 9 bases. The junction had 5 bases not matched to a gene; V was cut back by 3 bases and J by 4 bases. The CDR3 spans 15 residues. From germline, CDR1 is SGDLS and CDR2 YYNGEE.

This clonotype was seen many times. The chain carries TRBV5-5 and TRBJ2-3; 9 positions match TRBD2. Germline loops: CDR1 SGHKS, CDR2 YYEKEE (reference sequence). This CDR3 comprises 14 residues. Trimming removed 4 bases from V and 2 bases from J; junction bases left unmatched: 2. In DNA form, the CDR3 reads TGTGCCAGCAGCAGCGGGAGGCACACAGATACGCAGTATTTT. It codes for CASSSGRHTDTQYF.

This clonotype was seen a few times. The rearrangement uses TRBV7-2 and TRBJ2-3, with TRBD2 matching over 14 bases. The CDR3 has 15 amino acids. Germline V gene lookup returns CDR1 SGHTA and CDR2 FQGNSA. After removal of 3 bases from V and 8 bases from J, the junction contained 4 bases not matched to a gene. Here the CDR3 reads CASSLTSGRDGTQYF. The CDR3, as DNA: TGTGCCAGCAGCTTGACTAGCGGGAGGGACGGTACGCAGTATTTT.

This chain links TRBV5-1 with TRBJ2-7, with 7 bases that match TRBD1. CDR1 and CDR2 (germline): SGHRS, YFSETQ. This CDR3 comprises 15 residues. The ends lost 4 bases at V and 5 bases at J; junction bases unmatched: 12. The CDR3 loop is CASSATGRGNDEQYF. The CDR3 bases are TGCGCCAGCAGCGCGACAGGGAGAGGCAACGACGAGCAGTACTTC.

This clonotype was counted only a few times. The chain is built from TRBV19 and TRBJ2-1; D is uncertain. The CDR3 contains 15 residues. Per the germline V gene, CDR1 is LNHDA and CDR2 is SQIVND (reference sequence). V lost 0 bases, J lost 10 bases, and 16 bases lay in between. The CDR3 DNA follows: TGTGCCAGTAGTATAGATCCAGAGAGCTCTTGGGAGCAGTTCTTC. Its protein is CASSIDPESSWEQFF.

V gene TRBV5-6 combines with J gene TRBJ2-1; 11 bases fit TRBD2. J was trimmed by 9 bases and V by 0 bases; bases with no gene match: 5. CDR3 size: 15 residues. Germline assignment: CDR1 SGHDT and CDR2 YYEEEE. The chain's CDR3 is CASSLGASGRSEQFF. The CDR3 DNA sequence: TGTGCCAGCAGCTTGGGGGCTAGCGGGAGGAGTGAGCAGTTCTTC.

This clonotype turned up a few times. The V call is TRBV30, the J call TRBJ1-5; D uncertain. V was shortened by 2 bases and J by 7 bases, with 9 bases between the two germline ends. The CDR3 spans 12 residues. Per the germline V gene, CDR1 is GTSNPN and CDR2 is SVGIG (reference sequence). In DNA form, the CDR3 reads TGTGCCTGGAGTAGGGTCAACCAGCCCCAGCATTTT. Its translation: CAWSRVNQPQHF.

This clonotype showed up many times. The chain uses TRBV11-2 and TRBJ2-7; the D gene is possibly TRBD2 (5 bases). The CDR3 runs 15 residues. Germline V gene lookup returns CDR1 SGHAT and CDR2 FQNNGV. The V end lost 5 bases, the J end lost 2 bases, and 16 bases lay between the germline ends. The CDR3 coding sequence is TGTGCCAGCAGCCCCAAGACGTGGGAGACCTACGAGCAGTACTTC. Translating it yields CASSPKTWETYEQYF.

This clonotype has more than one count but fewer than ten. This chain uses TRBV19 with TRBJ1-5, with TRBD1 identical over 7 bases. The V gene end was trimmed by 6 bases and the J gene end by 7 bases; junction bases not matched to a gene: 9. Germline V CDR1 and CDR2: LNHDA, SQIVND (reference sequence). The CDR3 runs to 14 residues. The CDR3 reads CASSMWGGGQPQHF. As DNA, the CDR3 is TGTGCCAGTAGCATGTGGGGAGGGGGCCAGCCCCAGCATTTT.

The sample holds a few counts of this clonotype. The V call is TRBV20-1, the J call TRBJ2-1, with 7 bases that match TRBD2. Germline trimming cut 6 bases from V and 8 bases from J; bases unmatched to any gene: 16. Germline V gene sequence: CDR1 DFQATT, CDR2 SNEGSKA (reference sequence). The CDR3 loop spans 15 amino acids. The CDR3 DNA reads as TGCAGTGCATGTTGGACTAGGTCAAATTCGGATGAGCAGTTCTTC. Its protein product is CSACWTRSNSDEQFF.